This entry describes one TCR beta chain. Authors' data handling: Estimation of nucleated cell counts relied on the amplification of reference gene primers. Repertoires were generated with immunoSEQ multiplex PCR, while TCRdb's copy carries only in-frame clones and drops some. That table gives V, J and clone size, and the DNA gave D and trimming. The sample holds approximately 82,000 clones, about 86% seen once. Germline V gene lookup returns CDR1 SGHAT and CDR2 FQNNGV. The CDR3 extends over 14 amino acids. Trimming removed 4 bases from V and 0 bases from J, with 7 bases in between. This sample was included in a study of blood T cell repertoires in COVID-19. Study as a whole: There were acute and convalescent COVID-19 samples, and they came from the United States, Italy and Spain. In each case, the material was cDNA or gDNA derived from T cells, B-cell-depleted T cells, or PBMCs.

This chain links TRBV11-2 with TRBJ1-3; D call uncertain. The clonotype comes from a woman in her sixties with acute or convalescent COVID-19. The sequenced sample was peripheral blood. The DNA for the CDR3 is TGTGCCAGCAGCTCGAGAATCTCTGGAAACACCATATATTTT. This encodes CASSSRISGNTIYF.